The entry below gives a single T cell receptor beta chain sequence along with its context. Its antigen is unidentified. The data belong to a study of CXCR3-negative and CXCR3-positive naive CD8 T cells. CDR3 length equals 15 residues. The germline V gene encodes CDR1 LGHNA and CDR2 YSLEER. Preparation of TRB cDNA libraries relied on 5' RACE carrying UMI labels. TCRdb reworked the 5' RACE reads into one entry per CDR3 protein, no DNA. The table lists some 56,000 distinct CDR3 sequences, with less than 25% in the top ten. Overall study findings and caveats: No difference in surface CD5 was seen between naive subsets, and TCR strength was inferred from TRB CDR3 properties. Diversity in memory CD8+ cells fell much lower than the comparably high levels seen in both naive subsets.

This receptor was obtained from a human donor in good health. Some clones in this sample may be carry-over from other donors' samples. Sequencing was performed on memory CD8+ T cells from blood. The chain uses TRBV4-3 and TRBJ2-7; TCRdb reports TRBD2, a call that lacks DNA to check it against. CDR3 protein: CASSQLSGGHYEQYF.